This paragraph reports one TCR beta chain. CDR1 and CDR2 (germline): PRHDT, FYEKMQ (reference sequence). The CDR3 spans 14 residues. Trimming took 5 bases from V and 3 from J, leaving 13 bases between them. The data were obtained in a study of cytomegalovirus exposure and HLA in healthy donors. Here immunoSEQ multiplex PCR was the method, and the copy in TCRdb shows in-frame clones only, minus some. Of more than 300,000 clones listed, 86% are singletons. The chain joins TRBV13 to TRBJ2-5; the D gene is possibly TRBD2 (5 bases). Sequencing was performed on PBMCs. This sequence was found in a young woman in good health and CMV-seronegative. CDR3 region: CASSPGPAEETQYF. The CDR3 DNA reads as TGTGCCAGCAGCCCCGGACCAGCGGAAGAGACCCAGTACTTC.